This TCR beta chain comes out of a study of blood T cell repertoires in COVID-19. Overall study context: Samples came from the United States, Italy and Spain, spanning acute and convalescent COVID-19.

Original processing methods: Estimation of nucleated cell counts relied on the amplification of reference gene primers. TCRdb keeps only in-frame clones here, not all; method: immunoSEQ multiplex PCR. V, J and clone size are taken as reported in that table, and D and trimming were inferred from the DNA itself. The sample has approximately 80,000 clones, around four fifths seen once. The CDR3 loop spans 12 amino acids. The germline V and J ends were trimmed by 2 bases and 12 bases, with 8 bases remaining between them. CDR1 and CDR2 (germline): MNHEY, SVGAGI. The TCR comes from a human donor in a cohort sampled during active COVID-19. Sequenced sample: peripheral blood. The chain uses TRBV6-5 and TRBJ1-6, with no clear D. The DNA of the CDR3 is TGTGCCAGCAGTTACGGAGGAGAACCCCTCCACTTT. It specifies CASSYGGEPLHF.